This TCR beta chain was captured by sequencing in a study of blood T cells in healthy people across ages. The CDR3 is made up of 14 amino acids. CDR1 is LNHNV and CDR2 is YYDKDF in the germline V gene (reference sequence). V was clipped by 0 bases and J by 8 bases, with 13 bases between them. With a J-beta primer mix and a sample-barcoded 5' primer, a second PCR ran about 7 to 12 cycles. TCRdb reanalysed the 5' RACE reads using MiXCR and keeps one entry per CDR3 protein. The table includes approximately 1.5 million distinct CDR3 sequences, around 36% detected once. This clonotype was counted between two and nine times. Its antigen is undetermined. Study results and limitations: The study lacked donor CMV status, which possibly confounded expanded clonotype changes.

Specimen: blood. This receptor was taken from a woman aged 25 to 39 in good health. The rearrangement links TRBV15 to TRBJ1-2; D perhaps matches TRBD1 (5 bases). CDR3 in amino acids: CATSREGGWRGYTF. In nucleotides, the CDR3 is TGTGCCACCAGCAGAGAGGGGGGGTGGCGGGGCTACACCTTC.